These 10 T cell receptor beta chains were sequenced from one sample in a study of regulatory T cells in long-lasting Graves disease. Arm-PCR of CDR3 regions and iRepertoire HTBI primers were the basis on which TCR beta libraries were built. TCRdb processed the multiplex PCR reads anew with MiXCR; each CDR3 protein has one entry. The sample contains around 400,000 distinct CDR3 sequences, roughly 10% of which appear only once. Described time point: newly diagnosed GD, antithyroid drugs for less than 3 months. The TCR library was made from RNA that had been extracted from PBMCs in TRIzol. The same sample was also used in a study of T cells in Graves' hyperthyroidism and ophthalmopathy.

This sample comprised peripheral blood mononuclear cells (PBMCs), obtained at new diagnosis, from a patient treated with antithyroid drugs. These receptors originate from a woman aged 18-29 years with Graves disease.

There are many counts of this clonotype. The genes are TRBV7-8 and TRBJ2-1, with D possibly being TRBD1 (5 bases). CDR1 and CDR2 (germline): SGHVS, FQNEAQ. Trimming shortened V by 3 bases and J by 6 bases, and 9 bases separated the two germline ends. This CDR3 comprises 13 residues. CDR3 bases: TGTGCCAGCAGCTTGGGGCGGAGCAATGAGCAGTTCTTC. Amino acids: CASSLGRSNEQFF.

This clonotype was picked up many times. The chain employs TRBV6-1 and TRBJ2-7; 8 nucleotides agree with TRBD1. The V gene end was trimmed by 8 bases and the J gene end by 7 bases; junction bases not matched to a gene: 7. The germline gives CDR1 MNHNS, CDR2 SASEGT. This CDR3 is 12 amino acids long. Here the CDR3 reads CASQGASGEQYF. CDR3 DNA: TGTGCCAGCCAGGGGGCGTCGGGGGAGCAGTACTTC.

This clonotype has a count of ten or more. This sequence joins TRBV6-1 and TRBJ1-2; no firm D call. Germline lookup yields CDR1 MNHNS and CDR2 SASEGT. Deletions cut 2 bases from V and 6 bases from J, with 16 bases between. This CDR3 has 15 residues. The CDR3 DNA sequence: TGTGCCAGCAGTGAAATAGGCGGGCTCCTCGATGGCTACACCTTC. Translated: CASSEIGGLLDGYTF.

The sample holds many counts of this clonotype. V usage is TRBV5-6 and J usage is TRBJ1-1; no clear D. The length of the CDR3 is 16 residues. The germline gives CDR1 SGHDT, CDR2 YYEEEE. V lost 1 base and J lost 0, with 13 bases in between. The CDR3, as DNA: TGTGCCAGCAGCTTGTTTGAGAACTTAATGAACACTGAAGCTTTCTTT. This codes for CASSLFENLMNTEAFF.

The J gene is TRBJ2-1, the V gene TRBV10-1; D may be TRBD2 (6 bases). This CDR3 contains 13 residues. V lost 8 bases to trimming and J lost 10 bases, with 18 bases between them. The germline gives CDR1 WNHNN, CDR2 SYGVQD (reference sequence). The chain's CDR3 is CASSRTVREEQFF. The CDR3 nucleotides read TGCGCCAGCTCACGGACGGTGCGGGAAGAGCAGTTCTTC.

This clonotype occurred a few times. CDR3 in DNA: TGCAGTGCTGATAAAACCGGGACCGACAAAAACATTCAGTACTTC. The encoded protein is CSADKTGTDKNIQYF. The chain recombines TRBV20-1 with TRBJ2-4, with D perhaps matching TRBD1 or TRBD2 (5 bases each). V lost 5 bases and J 3 bases, leaving 17 bases between the germline ends. This CDR3 region has 15 residues. CDR1 is DFQATT, CDR2 SNEGSKA, per germline (reference sequence).

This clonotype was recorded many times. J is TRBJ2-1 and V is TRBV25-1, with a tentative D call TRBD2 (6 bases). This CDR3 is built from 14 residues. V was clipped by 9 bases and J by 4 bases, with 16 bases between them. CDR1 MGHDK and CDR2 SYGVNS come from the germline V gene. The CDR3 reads CASGRSGGYNEQFF. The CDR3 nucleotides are TGTGCCAGTGGGCGTAGCGGAGGATACAATGAGCAGTTCTTC.

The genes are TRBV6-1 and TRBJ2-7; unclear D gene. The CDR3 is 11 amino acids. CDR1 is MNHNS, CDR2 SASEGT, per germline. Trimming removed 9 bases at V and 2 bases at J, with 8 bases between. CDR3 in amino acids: CASEDPYEQYF. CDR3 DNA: TGTGCCAGTGAGGATCCCTACGAGCAGTACTTC.

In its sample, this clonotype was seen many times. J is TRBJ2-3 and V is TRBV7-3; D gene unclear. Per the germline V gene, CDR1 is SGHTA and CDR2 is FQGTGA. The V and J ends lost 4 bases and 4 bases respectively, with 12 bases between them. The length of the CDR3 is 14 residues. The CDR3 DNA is TGTGCCAGCAGCTCAAGAGGCTCCTCAGATACGCAGTATTTT. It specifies CASSSRGSSDTQYF.

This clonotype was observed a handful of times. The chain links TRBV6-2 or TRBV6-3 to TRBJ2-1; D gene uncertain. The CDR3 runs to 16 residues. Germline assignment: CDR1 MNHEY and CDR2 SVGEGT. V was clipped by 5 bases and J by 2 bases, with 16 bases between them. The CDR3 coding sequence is TGTGCCAGCAGTGCTTTGCGTGAAGCCCCCTACAATGAGCAGTTCTTC. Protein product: CASSALREAPYNEQFF.